Listed below are T cell receptor beta chains from one sample, sequenced in a study of blood T cell repertoires in COVID-19. Produced via immunoSEQ multiplex PCR; TCRdb's table is partial and in-frame only. The sample has roughly 160,000 clones, more than 65% seen once. Sequencing used peripheral blood. The origin of the receptors is a man in his 70s with active or convalescent COVID-19. The CDR3 runs from the conserved cysteine through the conserved F or W. D genes are given only for firm matches. Clone size, where shown, is once, few, many, or a class for clones that have expanded.

d_call j_call clone_size v_call cdr3_aa cdr3_nt
NA TRBJ2-7 NA TRBV6-5 CASSSLRVQASYEQYF TGTGCCAGCAGTTCCTTGAGGGTCCAGGCTTCGTACGAGCAGTACTTC
TRBD1 TRBJ1-4 NA TRBV28 CASSWSGQELSFEKLFF TGTGCCAGCAGTTGGTCGGGACAGGAGCTCTCATTTGAAAAACTGTTTTTT
NA TRBJ1-1 NA TRBV6-5 CASSYQGLSTEAFF TGTGCCAGCAGTTACCAAGGACTGAGCACTGAAGCTTTCTTT
NA TRBJ2-3 NA TRBV7-9 CASSSPGAGLSTDTQYF TGTGCCAGCAGCTCCCCGGGAGCAGGTTTGTCGACAGATACGCAGTATTTT
NA TRBJ1-6 NA TRBV3-1/TRBV3-2 CASSQGVPPLHF TGTGCCAGCAGCCAAGGAGTTCCACCCCTCCACTTT
NA TRBJ1-5 NA TRBV7-9 CASSLVSVNQPQHF TGTGCCAGCAGCTTGGTGTCAGTTAATCAGCCCCAGCATTTT
NA TRBJ1-4 NA TRBV4-1 CASSQVIGGSGSEKLFF TGCGCCAGCAGCCAAGTAATCGGAGGCTCCGGAAGTGAAAAACTGTTTTTT
TRBD1 TRBJ1-2 NA TRBV29-1 CSVGRTGSNYGYTF TGCAGCGTTGGCCGGACAGGATCTAACTATGGCTACACCTTC
NA TRBJ1-3 NA TRBV10-3 CAINSPTPRSGNTIYF TGTGCCATCAACAGCCCGACGCCCCGCTCTGGAAACACCATATATTTT
NA TRBJ2-3 NA TRBV15 CATSWDLASTDTQYF TGTGCCACCAGCTGGGACTTAGCTAGCACAGATACGCAGTATTTT
TRBD2 TRBJ2-5 NA TRBV7-2 CASSLSQGLAGETQYF TGTGCCAGCAGCTTATCGCAGGGACTAGCGGGAGAGACCCAGTACTTC
TRBD1 TRBJ1-2 NA TRBV2 CASSADRGSGYTF TGTGCCAGCAGCGCCGACAGGGGATCTGGCTACACCTTC
NA TRBJ1-2 NA TRBV7-2 CASSPLQGVYGYTF TGTGCCAGCAGCCCCCTGCAAGGGGTCTATGGCTACACCTTC
NA TRBJ1-2 few TRBV5-6 CASSLNSGTFVYGYTF TGTGCCAGCAGCCTAAATTCCGGGACATTTGTTTATGGCTACACCTTC
NA TRBJ1-6 NA TRBV7-2 CASSLTTSGASPLHF TGTGCCAGCAGCCTAACGACGTCAGGGGCCTCACCCCTCCACTTT
TRBD1 TRBJ2-2 NA TRBV25-1 CASSKTGFPGELFF TGTGCCAGCAGCAAGACAGGGTTCCCCGGGGAGCTGTTTTTT
TRBD1 TRBJ2-2 NA TRBV6-2/TRBV6-3 CASSPLTGWSGELFF TGTGCCAGCAGTCCCCTGACAGGGTGGAGCGGGGAGCTGTTTTTT
NA TRBJ2-7 NA TRBV10-2 CATLTPSSSYEQYF TGCGCCACGCTGACACCCTCAAGCTCCTACGAGCAGTACTTC
NA TRBJ1-4 NA TRBV27 CASSLSPPRGEGEKLFF TGTGCCAGCAGTTTATCCCCCCCCAGGGGAGAGGGCGAAAAACTGTTTTTT
NA TRBJ2-7 NA TRBV27 CASSFGQGDEQYF TGTGCCAGCAGTTTTGGGCAGGGCGACGAGCAGTACTTC
NA TRBJ2-2 NA TRBV27 CASRDISPGELFF TGTGCCAGCAGGGACATTTCTCCCGGGGAGCTGTTTTTT
NA TRBJ2-6 NA TRBV7-9 CASSLDGSGANVLTF TGTGCCAGCAGCTTAGACGGCTCTGGGGCCAACGTCCTGACTTTC
NA TRBJ2-5 NA TRBV7-6 CASSLVASKETQYF TGTGCCAGCAGCTTAGTGGCTAGTAAAGAGACCCAGTACTTC
TRBD1 TRBJ1-1 once TRBV18 CASSRDRSYTEAFF TGTGCCAGCTCAAGGGACAGGAGCTACACTGAAGCTTTCTTT
NA TRBJ2-3 NA TRBV6-5 CASRRRSFGTDTQYF TGTGCCAGCAGGCGACGGAGTTTCGGCACAGATACGCAGTATTTT
NA TRBJ2-7 NA TRBV10-3 CAIKGAGPSYEQYF TGTGCCATCAAGGGAGCAGGTCCTTCCTACGAGCAGTACTTC
NA TRBJ1-2 NA TRBV19 CASSRGGTSQDYGYTF TGTGCCAGTAGTCGGGGGGGTACCTCCCAGGACTATGGCTACACCTTC
TRBD1 TRBJ1-5 NA TRBV20-1 CSASPGTGDRGNQPQHF TGCAGTGCTAGTCCTGGGACAGGGGATCGGGGGAATCAGCCCCAGCATTTT
NA TRBJ2-3 NA TRBV6-6 CASTVRNTDTQYF TGTGCCAGCACGGTCCGTAACACAGATACGCAGTATTTT
NA TRBJ2-7 NA TRBV15 CATSRSRDNYEQYF TGTGCCACCAGCAGGTCACGGGACAACTACGAGCAGTACTTC
NA TRBJ1-2 NA TRBV7-9 CASSFRDTNNYGYTF TGTGCCAGCAGCTTTCGGGACACAAATAACTATGGCTACACCTTC
TRBD2 TRBJ2-7 NA TRBV5-5 CASSRMGEGIGEQYF TGTGCCAGCAGCCGTATGGGGGAGGGAATTGGCGAGCAGTACTTC
TRBD1 TRBJ2-7 NA TRBV27 CASNPTGGKVQYF TGTGCCAGCAACCCGACAGGGGGCAAGGTGCAGTACTTC
TRBD1 TRBJ2-7 once TRBV27 CASSPRQGRGEQYF TGTGCCAGCAGTCCGAGACAGGGCCGGGGCGAGCAGTACTTC
NA TRBJ1-1 NA TRBV3-1/TRBV3-2 CASSQMQDYYLNTEAFF TGTGCCAGCAGCCAGATGCAGGACTATTACTTGAACACTGAAGCTTTCTTT
NA TRBJ1-1 NA TRBV29-1 CSASRGGSTEAFF TGCAGCGCCTCCAGGGGCGGGAGCACTGAAGCTTTCTTT
TRBD1 TRBJ1-6 NA TRBV5-1 CASSRTGEPYNSPLHF TGCGCCAGCAGCCGCACAGGGGAGCCCTATAATTCACCCCTCCACTTT